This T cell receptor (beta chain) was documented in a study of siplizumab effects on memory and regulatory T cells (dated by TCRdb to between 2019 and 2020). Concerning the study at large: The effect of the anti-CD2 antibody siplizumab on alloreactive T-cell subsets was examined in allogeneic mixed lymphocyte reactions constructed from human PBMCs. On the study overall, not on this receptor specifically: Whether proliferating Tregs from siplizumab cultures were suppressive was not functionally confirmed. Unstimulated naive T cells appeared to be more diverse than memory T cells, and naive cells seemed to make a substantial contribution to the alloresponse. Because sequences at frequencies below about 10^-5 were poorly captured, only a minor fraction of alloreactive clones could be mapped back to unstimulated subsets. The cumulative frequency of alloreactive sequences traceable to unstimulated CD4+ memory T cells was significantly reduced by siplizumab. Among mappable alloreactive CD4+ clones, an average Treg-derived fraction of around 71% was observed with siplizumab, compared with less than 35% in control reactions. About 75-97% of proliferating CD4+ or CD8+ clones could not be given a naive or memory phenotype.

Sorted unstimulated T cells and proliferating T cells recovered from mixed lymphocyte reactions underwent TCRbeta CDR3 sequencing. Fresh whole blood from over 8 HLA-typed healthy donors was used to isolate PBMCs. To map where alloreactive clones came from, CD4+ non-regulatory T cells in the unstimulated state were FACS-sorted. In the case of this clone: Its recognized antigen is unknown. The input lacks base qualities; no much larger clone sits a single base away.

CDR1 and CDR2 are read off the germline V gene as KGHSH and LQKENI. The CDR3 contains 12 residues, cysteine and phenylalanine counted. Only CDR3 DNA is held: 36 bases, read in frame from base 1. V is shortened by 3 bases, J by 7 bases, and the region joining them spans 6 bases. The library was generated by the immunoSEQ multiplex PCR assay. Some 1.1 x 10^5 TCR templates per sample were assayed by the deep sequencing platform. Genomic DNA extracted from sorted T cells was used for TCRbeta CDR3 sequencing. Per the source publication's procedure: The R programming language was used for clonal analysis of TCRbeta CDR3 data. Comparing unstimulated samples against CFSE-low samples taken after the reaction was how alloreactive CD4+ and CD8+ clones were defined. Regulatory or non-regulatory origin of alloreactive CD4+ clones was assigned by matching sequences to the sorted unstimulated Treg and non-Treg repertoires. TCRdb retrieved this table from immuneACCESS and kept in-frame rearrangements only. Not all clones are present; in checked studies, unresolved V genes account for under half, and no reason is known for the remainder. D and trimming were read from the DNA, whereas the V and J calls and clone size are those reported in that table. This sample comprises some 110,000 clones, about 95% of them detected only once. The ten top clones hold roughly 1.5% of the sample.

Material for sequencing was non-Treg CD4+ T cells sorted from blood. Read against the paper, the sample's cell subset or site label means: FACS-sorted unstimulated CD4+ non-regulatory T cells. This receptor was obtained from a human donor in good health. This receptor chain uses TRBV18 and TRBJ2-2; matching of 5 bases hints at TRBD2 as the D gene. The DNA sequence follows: TGTGCCAGCTCACCCCGGGGCGGGGAGCTGTTTTTT. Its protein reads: CASSPRGGELFF.